This T cell receptor (beta chain) was profiled in a study of blood T cell repertoires in COVID-19. This clone appeared a few times. Data came from immunoSEQ multiplex PCR; TCRdb stores just in-frame clones and leaves some out. The table has about 190,000 clones, approximately 91% seen once. Germline V CDR1 and CDR2: MNHEY, SVGAGI. The CDR3 consists of 12 residues. The trim removed 7 bases at V and 5 bases at J, leaving 4 bases unmatched. The origin of this receptor is a man under 40 with acute or convalescent COVID-19. The chain is built from TRBV6-5 and TRBJ1-1, with 7 bases lining up with TRBD1. The specimen was peripheral blood. CDR3 sequence (DNA): TGTGCCAGCAAGAGGGGGCAGACTGAAGCTTTCTTT. Residues: CASKRGQTEAFF.